This T cell receptor (beta chain) appears in the sequencing data of a study of blood T cell repertoires in COVID-19. At the level of the study: Samples came from the United States, Italy and Spain, spanning acute and convalescent COVID-19. PBMCs, B-cell-depleted T cells, or T cells were the source of the cDNA or gDNA that made up the material.

In the study's own analysis: Nucleated cell number was recorded as an estimate derived from reference gene primer amplification. Repertoires were generated with immunoSEQ multiplex PCR, while TCRdb's copy carries only in-frame clones and drops some. The V and J calls and clone size come from that table; D and trimming were worked out from the DNA. The sample carries about 290,000 clones, around 81% recorded once. Deletions cut 2 bases from V and 4 bases from J, with 18 bases between. The CDR3 extends over 16 amino acids. Germline V gene data show CDR1 as SGHRS and CDR2 as YFSETQ. This sequence joins TRBV5-1 and TRBJ2-5; TRBD1 is a possible D gene (6 bases). The sequenced material came from peripheral blood. The source of this sequence is a woman in her forties or fifties with active or convalescent COVID-19. This CDR3 is CASSFQGISQRETQYF. CDR3 sequence (DNA): TGCGCCAGCAGCTTTCAGGGGATCTCGCAGAGAGAGACCCAGTACTTC.